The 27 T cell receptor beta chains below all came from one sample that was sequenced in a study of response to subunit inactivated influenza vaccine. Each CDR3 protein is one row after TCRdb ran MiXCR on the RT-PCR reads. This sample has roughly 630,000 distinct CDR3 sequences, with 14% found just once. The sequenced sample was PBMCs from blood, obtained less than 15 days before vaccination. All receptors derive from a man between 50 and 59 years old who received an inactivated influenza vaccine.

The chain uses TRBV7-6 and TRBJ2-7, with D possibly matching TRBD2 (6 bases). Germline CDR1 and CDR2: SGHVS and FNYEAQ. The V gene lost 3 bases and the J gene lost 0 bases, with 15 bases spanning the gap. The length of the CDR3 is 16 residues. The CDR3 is CASSLGGLGSSYEQYF. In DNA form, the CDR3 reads TGTGCCAGCAGCTTGGGGGGTTTGGGAAGCTCCTACGAGCAGTACTTC.

For the CDR3, the DNA is TGTGCCAGCACCATGGAGGGTTACTATGGCTACACCTTC. Amino acids: CASTMEGYYGYTF. The chain joins TRBV28 to TRBJ1-2; D is unresolved. Trimming took off 7 bases at V and 3 bases at J, with 12 bases between the two ends. The length of the CDR3 is 13 residues. Germline CDR1 is MDHEN and CDR2 is SYDVKM.

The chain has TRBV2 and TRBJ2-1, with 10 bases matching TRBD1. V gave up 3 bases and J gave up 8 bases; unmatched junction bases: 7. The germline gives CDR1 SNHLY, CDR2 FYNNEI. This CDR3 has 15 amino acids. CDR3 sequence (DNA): TGTGCCAGCAGTGAGGGACAGGGGTCCTTCGATGAGCAGTTCTTC. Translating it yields CASSEGQGSFDEQFF.

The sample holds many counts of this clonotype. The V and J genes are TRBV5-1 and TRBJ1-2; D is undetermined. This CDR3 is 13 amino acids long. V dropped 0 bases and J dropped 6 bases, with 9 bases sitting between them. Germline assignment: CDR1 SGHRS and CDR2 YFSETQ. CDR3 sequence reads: CASSLADLNGYTF. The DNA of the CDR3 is TGCGCCAGCAGCTTGGCTGATTTGAATGGCTACACCTTC. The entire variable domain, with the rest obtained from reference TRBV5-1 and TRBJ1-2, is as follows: KAGVTQTPRYLIKTRGQQVTLSCSPISGHRSVSWYQQTPGQGLQFLFEYFSETQRNKGNFPGRFSGRQFSNSRSEMNVSTLELGDSALYLCASSLADLNGYTFGSGTRLTVV.

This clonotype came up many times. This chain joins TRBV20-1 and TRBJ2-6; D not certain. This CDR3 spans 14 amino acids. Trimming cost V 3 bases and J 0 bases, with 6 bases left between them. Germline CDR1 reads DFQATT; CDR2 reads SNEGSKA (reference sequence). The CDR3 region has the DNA TGCAGTGCTAGTCCCACCTCTGGGGCCAACGTCCTGACTTTC. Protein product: CSASPTSGANVLTF.

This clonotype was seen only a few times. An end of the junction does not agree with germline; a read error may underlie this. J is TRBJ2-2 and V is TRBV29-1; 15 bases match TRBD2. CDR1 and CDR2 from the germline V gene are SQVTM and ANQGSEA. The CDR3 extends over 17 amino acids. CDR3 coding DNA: TGCAGCGTCGAAGGACTAGCGGGAGGGCCGGGCACCGGGGAGCTGTTTTTT. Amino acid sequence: CSVEGLAGGPGTGELFF.

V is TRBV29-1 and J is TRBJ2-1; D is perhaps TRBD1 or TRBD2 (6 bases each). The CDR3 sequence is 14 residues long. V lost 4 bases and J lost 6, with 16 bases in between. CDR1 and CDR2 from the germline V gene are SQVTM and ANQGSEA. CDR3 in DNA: TGCAGCGTTGCTCGGGGGCAGGGCCCCAATGAGCAGTTCTTC. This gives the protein CSVARGQGPNEQFF.

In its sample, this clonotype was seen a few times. The CDR3 nucleotides read TGTGCCAGCAGTTACTCTGGCGGGGACAGGGGGAATGGCTACACCTTC. Amino acids: CASSYSGGDRGNGYTF. The chain has TRBV6-5 and TRBJ1-2, with 11 bases fitting TRBD1. There are 16 residues in the CDR3. Germline CDR1 and CDR2: MNHEY and SVGAGI. V lost 0 bases, J lost 6 bases, and 6 bases stayed unmatched.

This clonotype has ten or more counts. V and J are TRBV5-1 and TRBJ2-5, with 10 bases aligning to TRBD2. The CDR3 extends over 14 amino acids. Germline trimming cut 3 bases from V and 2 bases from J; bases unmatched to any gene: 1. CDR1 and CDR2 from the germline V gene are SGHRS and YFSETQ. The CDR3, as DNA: TGCGCCAGCAGCTCGACTAGCGGGCAAGAGACCCAGTACTTC. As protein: CASSSTSGQETQYF.

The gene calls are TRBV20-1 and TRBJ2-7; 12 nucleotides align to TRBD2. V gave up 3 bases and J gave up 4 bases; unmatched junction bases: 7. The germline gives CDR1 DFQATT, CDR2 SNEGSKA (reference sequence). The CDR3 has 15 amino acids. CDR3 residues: CSARQTSGRQYEQYF. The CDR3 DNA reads TGCAGTGCTAGGCAAACTAGCGGGAGGCAGTACGAGCAGTACTTC.

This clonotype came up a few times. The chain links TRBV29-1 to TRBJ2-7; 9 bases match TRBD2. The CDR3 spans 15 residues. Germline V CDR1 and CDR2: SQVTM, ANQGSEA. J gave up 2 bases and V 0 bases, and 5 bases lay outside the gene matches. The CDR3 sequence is CSVEDRLAGAYEQYF. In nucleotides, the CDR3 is TGCAGCGTTGAAGATCGGTTAGCGGGGGCCTACGAGCAGTACTTC.

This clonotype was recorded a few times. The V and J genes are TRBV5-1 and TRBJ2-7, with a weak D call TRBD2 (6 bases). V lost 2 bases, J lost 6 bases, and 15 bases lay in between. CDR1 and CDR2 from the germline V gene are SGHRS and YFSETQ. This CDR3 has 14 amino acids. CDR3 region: CASSLRGGGREQYF. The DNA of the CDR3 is TGCGCCAGCAGCTTACGGGGAGGAGGGCGCGAGCAGTACTTC.

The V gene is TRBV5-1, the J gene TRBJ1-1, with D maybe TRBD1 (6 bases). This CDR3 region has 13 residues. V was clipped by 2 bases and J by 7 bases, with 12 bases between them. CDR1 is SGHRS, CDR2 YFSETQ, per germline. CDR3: CASSFRQAGEAFF. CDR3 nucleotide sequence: TGCGCCAGCAGCTTCAGACAGGCGGGTGAAGCTTTCTTT.

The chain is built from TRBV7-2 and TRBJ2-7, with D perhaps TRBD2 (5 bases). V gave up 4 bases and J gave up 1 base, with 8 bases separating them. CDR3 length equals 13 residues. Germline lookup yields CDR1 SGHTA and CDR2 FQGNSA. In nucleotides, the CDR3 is TGTGCCAGCAGCTCCCCGGGGTCCTACGAGCAGTACTTC. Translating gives CASSSPGSYEQYF.

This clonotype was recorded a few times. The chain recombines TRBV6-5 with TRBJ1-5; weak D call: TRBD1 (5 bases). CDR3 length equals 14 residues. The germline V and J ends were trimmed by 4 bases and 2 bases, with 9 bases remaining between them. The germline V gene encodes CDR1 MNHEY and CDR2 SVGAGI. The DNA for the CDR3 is TGTGCCAGCAGTTTCGGGACTGGCAATCAGCCCCAGCATTTT. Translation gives CASSFGTGNQPQHF.

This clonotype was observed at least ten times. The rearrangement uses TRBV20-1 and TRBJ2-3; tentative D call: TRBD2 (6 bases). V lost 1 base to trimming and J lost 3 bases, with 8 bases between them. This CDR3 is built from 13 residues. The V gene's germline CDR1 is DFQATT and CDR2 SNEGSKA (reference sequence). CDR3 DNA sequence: TGCAGTGCTAGAGCCCGGGGGACAGATACGCAGTATTTT. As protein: CSARARGTDTQYF.

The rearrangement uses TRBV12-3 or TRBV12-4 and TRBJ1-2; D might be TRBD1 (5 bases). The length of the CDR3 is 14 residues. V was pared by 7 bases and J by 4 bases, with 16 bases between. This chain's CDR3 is CASTASGAPYGYTF. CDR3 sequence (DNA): TGTGCCAGCACCGCCTCCGGGGCACCCTATGGCTACACCTTC.

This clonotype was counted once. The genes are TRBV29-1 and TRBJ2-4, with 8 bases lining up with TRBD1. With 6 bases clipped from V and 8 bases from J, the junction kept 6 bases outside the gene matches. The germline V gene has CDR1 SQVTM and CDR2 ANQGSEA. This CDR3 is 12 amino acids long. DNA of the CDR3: TGCAGCGTAGGGACGGACAGGGACATTCAGTACTTC. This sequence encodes CSVGTDRDIQYF. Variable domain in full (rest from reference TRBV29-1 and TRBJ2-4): SAVISQKPSRDICQRGTSLTIQCQVDSQVTMMFWYRQQPGQSLTLIATANQGSEATYESGFVIDKFPISRPNLTFSTLTVSNMSPEDSSIYLCSVGTDRDIQYFGAGTRLSVL.

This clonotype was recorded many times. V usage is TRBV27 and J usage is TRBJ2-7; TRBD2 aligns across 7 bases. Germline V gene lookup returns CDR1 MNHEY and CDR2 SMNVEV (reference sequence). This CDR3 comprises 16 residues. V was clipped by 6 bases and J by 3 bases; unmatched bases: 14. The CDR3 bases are TGTGCCAGCAGCCCCTCGCCCGGGCGGGGGTACTACGAGCAGTACTTC. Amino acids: CASSPSPGRGYYEQYF.

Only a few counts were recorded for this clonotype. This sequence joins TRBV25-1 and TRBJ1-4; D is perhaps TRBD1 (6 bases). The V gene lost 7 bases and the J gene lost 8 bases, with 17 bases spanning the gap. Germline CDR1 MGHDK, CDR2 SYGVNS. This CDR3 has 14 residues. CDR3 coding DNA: TGTGCCAGCACCTCACAGGGATTTCGGGAAAAACTGTTTTTT. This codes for CASTSQGFREKLFF.

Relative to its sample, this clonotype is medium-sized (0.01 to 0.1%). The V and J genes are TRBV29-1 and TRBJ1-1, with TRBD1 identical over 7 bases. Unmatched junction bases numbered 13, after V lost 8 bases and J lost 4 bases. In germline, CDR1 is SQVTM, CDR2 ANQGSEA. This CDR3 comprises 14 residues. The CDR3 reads CSSQMGQGVTEAFF. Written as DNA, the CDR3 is TGCAGCTCACAAATGGGGCAGGGGGTCACTGAAGCTTTCTTT.

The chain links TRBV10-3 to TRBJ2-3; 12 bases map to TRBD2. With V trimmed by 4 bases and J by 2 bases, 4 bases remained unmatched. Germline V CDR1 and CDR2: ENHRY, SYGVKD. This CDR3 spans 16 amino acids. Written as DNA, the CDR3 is TGTGCCATCAGTGCCTCTAGCGGGAGGGACACAGATACGCAGTATTTT. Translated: CAISASSGRDTDTQYF.

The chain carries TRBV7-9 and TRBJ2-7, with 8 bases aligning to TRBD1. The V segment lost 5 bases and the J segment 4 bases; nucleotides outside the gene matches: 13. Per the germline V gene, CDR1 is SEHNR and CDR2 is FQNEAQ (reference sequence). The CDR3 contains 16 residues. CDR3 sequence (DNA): TGTGCCAGCAGCAACAGGCCTCGAACAGGGGGGTACGAGCAGTACTTC. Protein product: CASSNRPRTGGYEQYF.

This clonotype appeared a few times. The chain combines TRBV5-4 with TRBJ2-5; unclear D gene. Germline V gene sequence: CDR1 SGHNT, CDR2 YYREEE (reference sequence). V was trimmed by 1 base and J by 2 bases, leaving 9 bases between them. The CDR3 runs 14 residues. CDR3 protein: CASSLSSQQETQYF. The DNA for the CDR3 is TGTGCCAGCAGCTTGAGTTCACAGCAAGAGACCCAGTACTTC. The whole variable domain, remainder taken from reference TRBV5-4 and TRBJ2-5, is ETGVTQSPTHLIKTRGQQVTLRCSSQSGHNTVSWYQQALGQGPQFIFQYYREEENGRGNFPPRFSGLQFPNYSSELNVNALELDDSALYLCASSLSSQQETQYFGPGTRLLVL.

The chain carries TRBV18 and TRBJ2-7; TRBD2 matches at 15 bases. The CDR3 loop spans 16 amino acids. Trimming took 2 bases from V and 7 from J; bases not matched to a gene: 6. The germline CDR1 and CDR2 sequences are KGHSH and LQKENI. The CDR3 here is CASSPGLAGGPFEQYF. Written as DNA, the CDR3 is TGTGCCAGCTCACCAGGACTAGCGGGAGGGCCGTTTGAGCAGTACTTC.

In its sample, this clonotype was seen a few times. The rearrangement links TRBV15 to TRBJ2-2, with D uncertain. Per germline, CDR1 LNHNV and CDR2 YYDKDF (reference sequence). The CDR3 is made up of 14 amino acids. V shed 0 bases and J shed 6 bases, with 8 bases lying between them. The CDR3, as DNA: TGTGCCACCAGCAGAGATTTTAATGCCGGGGAGCTGTTTTTT. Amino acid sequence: CATSRDFNAGELFF.

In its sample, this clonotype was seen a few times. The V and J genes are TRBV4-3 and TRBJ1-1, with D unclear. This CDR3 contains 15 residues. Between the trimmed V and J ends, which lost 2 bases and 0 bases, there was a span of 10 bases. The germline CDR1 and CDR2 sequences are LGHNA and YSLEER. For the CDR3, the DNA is TGCGCCAGCAGCCAAAGACAAGAAATGAACACTGAAGCTTTCTTT. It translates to CASSQRQEMNTEAFF.